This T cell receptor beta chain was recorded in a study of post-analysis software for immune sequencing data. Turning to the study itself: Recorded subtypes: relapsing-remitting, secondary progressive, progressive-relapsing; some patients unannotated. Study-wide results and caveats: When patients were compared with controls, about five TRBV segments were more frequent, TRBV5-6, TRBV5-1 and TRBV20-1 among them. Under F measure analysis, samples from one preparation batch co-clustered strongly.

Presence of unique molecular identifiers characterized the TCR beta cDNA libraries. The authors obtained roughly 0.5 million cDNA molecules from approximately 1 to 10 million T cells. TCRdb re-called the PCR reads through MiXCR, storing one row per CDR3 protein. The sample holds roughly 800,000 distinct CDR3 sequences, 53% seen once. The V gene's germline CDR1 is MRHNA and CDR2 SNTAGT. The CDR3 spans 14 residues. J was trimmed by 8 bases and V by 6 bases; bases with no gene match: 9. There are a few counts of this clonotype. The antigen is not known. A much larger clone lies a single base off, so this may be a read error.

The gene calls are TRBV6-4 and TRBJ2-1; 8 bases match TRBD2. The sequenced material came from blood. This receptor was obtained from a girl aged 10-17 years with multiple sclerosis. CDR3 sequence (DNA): TGTGCCAGCAGGGCCCTAGCGGGTAGCGATGAGCAGTTCTTC. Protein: CASRALAGSDEQFF.